This TCR beta chain was captured in a study of shared T cell receptors in the human thymus. Method: immunoSEQ multiplex PCR; TCRdb's copy keeps in-frame clones and lacks some. Among roughly 700,000 clones listed, more than 75% were seen once. CDR3 length: 14 amino acids. Trimming removed 3 bases from V and 14 bases from J; junction bases left unmatched: 11. Germline V CDR1 and CDR2: SEHNR, FQNEAQ (reference sequence). This sample also belongs to another study, concerning human thymus T cells.

This chain joins TRBV7-9 and TRBJ2-1; 9 bases are shared with TRBD2. The receptor comes from a boy younger than two with a congenital heart defect. Sequencing was performed on thymocytes. CDR3 sequence reads: CASSLPAREGRKFF. The CDR3 region has the DNA TGTGCCAGCAGCTTGCCGGCGCGGGAGGGCCGAAAGTTCTTC.